One TCR beta chain is described in this entry. Its antigen is currently unknown. The ends lost 3 bases at V and 1 base at J; junction bases unmatched: 3. The CDR3 contains 16 residues. Germline values: CDR1 KGHSH, CDR2 LQKENI. The source of the sample is a study of shared clonotypes between healthy human individuals. General observations from the study: Read depth was anticipated to influence clonotype sharing among donors.

Method: immunoSEQ multiplex PCR; TCRdb's copy keeps in-frame clones and lacks some. This sample has a few million clones, with 93% found just once. The receptor was derived from a man aged 18 to 30 in good health. Some clones in this sample may be carry-over from other donors' samples. This chain connects TRBV18 to TRBJ2-2; 9 positions match TRBD1. Sequenced: naive CD4+ T cells from PBMCs. Regarding subset: CD45RA+ positively selected. CDR3 amino acids: CASSPRQGENTGELFF. The CDR3 bases are TGTGCCAGCTCACCCAGACAGGGGGAGAACACCGGGGAGCTGTTTTTT.